Presented here are 27 T cell receptor beta chains from one specimen sequenced in a study of somatic mutations in cytotoxic T cells in rheumatoid arthritis. This table comes from immunoSEQ multiplex PCR, and its TCRdb copy is limited to in-frame clones, with some not included. The table lists 11,000 or so clones, 70% to 85% of them singletons. The sample taken for sequencing was CD8+ T cells sorted from blood. These receptors were collected from a man in his 70s in good health.

This chain joins TRBV27 and TRBJ2-1; 8 bases map to TRBD1. In germline, CDR1 is MNHEY, CDR2 SMNVEV (reference sequence). Losses at the gene ends were 5 bases for V and 6 bases for J; bases not matched to a gene: 6. This CDR3 has 14 residues. The CDR3 spells CASSDRGDGNEQFF. For the CDR3, the DNA is TGTGCCAGCAGTGACAGGGGAGACGGCAATGAGCAGTTCTTC.

This clone has a single count. The chain employs TRBV6-5 and TRBJ1-4; 7 nucleotides align to TRBD1. CDR1 and CDR2 (germline): MNHEY, SVGAGI. The CDR3 length is 15 residues. Trimming cost V 0 bases and J 3 bases; bases outside gene matches: 1. The CDR3 region has the DNA TGTGCCAGCAGTTACTCGGGGACAGCTAATGAAAAACTGTTTTTT. Protein product: CASSYSGTANEKLFF.

V gene TRBV14 combines with J gene TRBJ2-7; TRBD1 matches 7 bases. The CDR3 loop spans 15 amino acids. The germline V gene encodes CDR1 SGHDN and CDR2 FVKESK. Losses at the gene ends were 3 bases for V and 0 bases for J; bases not matched to a gene: 5. This CDR3 reads CASSQTGLSSYEQYF. In DNA form, the CDR3 reads TGTGCCAGCAGCCAGACAGGGCTGTCCTCCTACGAGCAGTACTTC.

The rearrangement joins TRBV7-2 to TRBJ1-2; D gene ambiguous. The CDR3 is made up of 14 amino acids. Trimming removed 1 base at V and 4 bases at J, with 10 bases between. Germline V gene data show CDR1 as SGHTA and CDR2 as FQGNSA. The CDR3 DNA is TGTGCCAGCAGCTTAGGGCACGGGTTCTATGGCTACACCTTC. Its translation is CASSLGHGFYGYTF.

To note about this clone: This specimen includes other DNA sequences encoding the same CDR3. The chain employs TRBV6-5 and TRBJ2-7, with TRBD2 matching over 7 bases. J lost 3 bases, V lost 0 bases, and 2 bases had no gene match. CDR3 size: 14 residues. Germline V gene data show CDR1 as MNHEY and CDR2 as SVGAGI. This CDR3 reads CASSYSGGNYEQYF. Written as DNA, the CDR3 is TGTGCCAGCAGTTACTCGGGGGGGAACTACGAGCAGTACTTC.

This clone showed up just once. The V call is TRBV9, the J call TRBJ1-1; possibly TRBD1 for D (6 bases). This CDR3 comprises 15 residues. Trimming shortened V by 3 bases and J by 1 base, and 13 bases separated the two germline ends. Per the germline V gene, CDR1 is SGDLS and CDR2 is YYNGEE. The DNA for the CDR3 is TGTGCCAGCAGCGGGGGGGGCAGACAGAACACTGAAGCTTTCTTT. This gives the protein CASSGGGRQNTEAFF.

The V gene is TRBV7-8, the J gene TRBJ2-1; 15 nucleotides line up with TRBD2. Unmatched junction bases numbered 6, after V lost 3 bases and J lost 0 bases. The CDR3 runs to 19 residues. CDR1 SGHVS and CDR2 FQNEAQ come from the germline V gene. The CDR3 DNA reads as TGTGCCAGCAGCTTGGGACTAGCGGGGGGTGCTACCTCCTACAATGAGCAGTTCTTC. This gives the protein CASSLGLAGGATSYNEQFF.

The genes are TRBV6-1 and TRBJ1-4; 11 bases map to TRBD1. Trimming cost V 0 bases and J 7 bases; bases outside gene matches: 1. Germline-derived CDR1 and CDR2 are MNHNS and SASEGT. The CDR3 length is 15 residues. CDR3 in amino acids: CASSEAGQGAEKLFF. CDR3 DNA: TGTGCCAGCAGTGAAGCCGGACAGGGGGCTGAAAAACTGTTTTTT.

This clone has a handful of counts. The gene calls are TRBV13 and TRBJ1-2; 11 positions agree with TRBD1. The CDR3 contains 14 residues. Trimming cost V 5 bases and J 5 bases; bases outside gene matches: 4. The germline V gene encodes CDR1 PRHDT and CDR2 FYEKMQ (reference sequence). The CDR3 DNA follows: TGTGCCAGCAGCATCGGGACAGGGGGTTATGGCTACACCTTC. Translation gives CASSIGTGGYGYTF.

The chain links TRBV27 to TRBJ2-2; the match to TRBD1 covers 9 bases. The germline V gene has CDR1 MNHEY and CDR2 SMNVEV (reference sequence). The CDR3 has 14 amino acids. Germline trimming cut 5 bases from V and 9 bases from J; bases unmatched to any gene: 7. CDR3 residues: CASSSGQGTRELFF. In DNA, the CDR3 is TGTGCCAGCAGTAGTGGACAGGGGACCAGGGAGCTGTTTTTT.

The rearrangement joins TRBV27 to TRBJ2-5; no definite D call. The length of the CDR3 is 16 residues. V lost 6 bases to trimming and J lost 2 bases, with 19 bases between them. Per the germline V gene, CDR1 is MNHEY and CDR2 is SMNVEV (reference sequence). Here the CDR3 reads CASSSSQAQWQETQYF. The DNA for the CDR3 is TGTGCCAGCAGCTCCTCCCAAGCGCAATGGCAAGAGACCCAGTACTTC.

J is TRBJ2-1 and V is TRBV19, with TRBD2 matching over 7 bases. CDR1 LNHDA and CDR2 SQIVND come from the germline V gene (reference sequence). V dropped 2 bases and J dropped 2; count of bases not matched to a gene: 3. The CDR3 sequence is 15 residues long. The DNA for the CDR3 is TGTGCCAGTAGTATACCCAGCGGGGCCTACAATGAGCAGTTCTTC. This encodes CASSIPSGAYNEQFF.

This clone is labeled as medium-sized (0.01 to 0.1%). The chain recombines TRBV4-2 with TRBJ1-6; unclear D gene. Germline-derived CDR1 and CDR2 are LGHNA and YNFKEQ. The ends were cut back, 0 bases at V and 10 bases at J, with 10 bases in the middle. The CDR3 sequence is 14 residues long. The CDR3 loop reads CASSQDGESSPLHF. The CDR3 nucleotides are TGTGCCAGCAGCCAAGACGGAGAATCCTCACCCCTCCACTTT.

The rearrangement uses TRBV12-2 and TRBJ2-5. TRBV12-2 is labeled a pseudogene. CDR3 length: 11 amino acids. The DNA of the CDR3 is TGTGCAAGTCGCTTAGAAGAGACCCAGTACTTC. Residues: CASRLEETQYF.

The gene calls are TRBV5-4 and TRBJ1-1; D uncertain. The CDR3 runs 12 residues. Germline V CDR1 and CDR2: SGHNT, YYREEE (reference sequence). V dropped 4 bases and J dropped 3 bases, with 7 bases sitting between them. The CDR3 DNA is TGTGCCAGCAGCGAGGATGACACTGAAGCTTTCTTT. As protein: CASSEDDTEAFF. Using reference TRBV5-4 and TRBJ1-1 for the parts outside the CDR3, the full variable domain is ETGVTQSPTHLIKTRGQQVTLRCSSQSGHNTVSWYQQALGQGPQFIFQYYREEENGRGNFPPRFSGLQFPNYSSELNVNALELDDSALYLCASSEDDTEAFFGQGTRLTVV.

This clone was seen a handful of times. V and J are TRBV19 and TRBJ2-7; 9 bases are a match to TRBD2. This CDR3 is 15 amino acids long. V lost 3 bases to trimming and J lost 1 base; unmatched junction nucleotides: 4. Germline V gives CDR1 LNHDA, CDR2 SQIVND (reference sequence). This CDR3 reads CASSISGGLSYEQYF. As DNA, the CDR3 is TGTGCCAGTAGTATCAGCGGGGGGCTATCCTACGAGCAGTACTTC.

The chain links TRBV27 to TRBJ1-1; TRBD1 is a possible D gene (5 bases). The germline CDR1 and CDR2 sequences are MNHEY and SMNVEV (reference sequence). V lost 6 bases and J lost 1, with 9 bases in between. The CDR3 is 13 residues long. CDR3 protein: CASRGHRNTEAFF. The CDR3 DNA reads TGTGCCAGCAGGGGGCATAGGAACACTGAAGCTTTCTTT.

The CDR3 bases are TGTGCCAGCAGCTTAGGGGGACAGTTGAACACTGAAGCTTTCTTT. It yields the protein CASSLGGQLNTEAFF. This chain uses TRBV7-9 with TRBJ1-1; 7 nucleotides match TRBD1. Germline V gene lookup returns CDR1 SEHNR and CDR2 FQNEAQ (reference sequence). The V gene end was trimmed by 1 base and the J gene end by 0 bases; junction bases not matched to a gene: 2. CDR3 length equals 15 residues. Supplemented by reference TRBV7-9 and TRBJ1-1, the full variable domain reads DTGVSQNPRHKITKRGQNVTFRCDPISEHNRLYWYRQTLGQGPEFLTYFQNEAQLEKSRLLSDRFSAERPKGSFSTLEIQRTEQGDSAMYLCASSLGGQLNTEAFFGQGTRLTVV.

J is TRBJ2-1 and V is TRBV7-3, with 7 bases lining up with TRBD2. This CDR3 is built from 15 residues. Trimming removed 3 bases from V and 0 bases from J; junction bases left unmatched: 2. Per germline, CDR1 SGHTA and CDR2 FQGTGA. CDR3 protein: CASSFGGSSYNEQFF. CDR3 DNA: TGTGCCAGCAGCTTTGGCGGGAGCTCCTACAATGAGCAGTTCTTC.

The V gene is TRBV2, the J gene TRBJ2-1; D uncertain. Germline V gene data show CDR1 as SNHLY and CDR2 as FYNNEI. The V end was cut by 3 bases, the J end by 8 bases, with 2 bases between. This CDR3 is 10 amino acids long. For the CDR3, the DNA is TGTGCCAGCAGTGACGATGAGCAGTTCTTC. Translating it yields CASSDDEQFF.

The chain recombines TRBV19 with TRBJ2-1; D is ambiguous. V lost 1 base and J 9 bases, leaving 7 bases between the germline ends. CDR1 is LNHDA, CDR2 SQIVND, per germline (reference sequence). CDR3 size: 12 residues. As DNA, the CDR3 is TGTGCCAGTAGTATAGCGAATGGTGAGCAGTTCTTC. This encodes CASSIANGEQFF. The whole variable domain, remainder taken from reference TRBV19 and TRBJ2-1, is DGGITQSPKYLFRKEGQNVTLSCEQNLNHDAMYWYRQDPGQGLRLIYYSQIVNDFQKGDIAEGYSVSREKKESFPLTVTSAQKNPTAFYLCASSIANGEQFFGPGTRLTVL.

As DNA, the CDR3 is TGTGCCAGCACACTAGGCGATACGCAGTATTTT. This codes for CASTLGDTQYF. The chain links TRBV6-5 to TRBJ2-3; perhaps TRBD2 as D (5 bases). The CDR3 runs to 11 residues. Germline loops: CDR1 MNHEY, CDR2 SVGAGI. Trimming took off 7 bases at V and 6 bases at J, with 8 bases between the two ends.

This clone rates as large (0.1 to 1%). The J gene is TRBJ2-3, the V gene TRBV7-2; possible D gene TRBD2, 6 bases. The germline CDR1 and CDR2 sequences are SGHTA and FQGNSA. The CDR3 has 17 amino acids. Trimming took off 4 bases at V and 0 bases at J, with 17 bases between the two ends. Written as DNA, the CDR3 is TGTGCCAGCAGCTCCAAGCGGCGGGGTTCTAGCACAGATACGCAGTATTTT. It specifies CASSSKRRGSSTDTQYF.

The V gene is TRBV5-5, the J gene TRBJ2-7; the match to TRBD2 covers 10 bases. V trimming: 2 bases; J trimming: 7 bases; junction bases outside the gene matches: 6. This CDR3 spans 14 amino acids. Germline CDR1 is SGHKS and CDR2 is YYEKEE (reference sequence). The CDR3 loop reads CASSFELAGNEQYF. DNA of the CDR3: TGTGCCAGCAGCTTTGAACTAGCGGGAAATGAGCAGTACTTC.

The chain links TRBV18 to TRBJ1-1; perhaps TRBD1 as D (6 bases). Germline V lookup: CDR1 KGHSH, CDR2 LQKENI. The CDR3 runs 16 residues. The V end was cut by 0 bases, the J end by 1 base, with 12 bases between. CDR3 residues: CASSPPEGGRNTEAFF. CDR3 nucleotides: TGTGCCAGCTCACCACCGGAGGGGGGAAGGAACACTGAAGCTTTCTTT.

The rearrangement joins TRBV4-3 to TRBJ2-3; 12 bases map to TRBD2. The length of the CDR3 is 17 residues. The germline V gene has CDR1 LGHNA and CDR2 YSLEER. Trimming took 2 bases from V and 3 from J; bases not matched to a gene: 6. The CDR3 region has the DNA TGCGCCAGCAGCCAAACCCTAGCGGGGGGGGGAACAGATACGCAGTATTTT. Protein sequence: CASSQTLAGGGTDTQYF.

J is TRBJ2-1 and V is TRBV2; 12 nucleotides agree with TRBD2. The germline CDR1 and CDR2 sequences are SNHLY and FYNNEI. V shed 6 bases and J 2 bases; nucleotides not matched to a gene: 2. The CDR3 totals 15 residues. This chain's CDR3 is CASRASGGAYNEQFF. Written as DNA, the CDR3 is TGTGCCAGCAGAGCTAGCGGGGGGGCCTACAATGAGCAGTTCTTC.